The present TCR beta chain was sequenced within a study of spatial heterogeneity in lung cancer (dated by TCRdb to 2018 to 2020). For the wider study: Beta-chain transcripts were consistently detected in greater numbers than alpha-chain transcripts, which likely reflected higher beta-chain transcript abundance. At surgery, both alpha and beta chains were TCR-sequenced in around 240 tumor regions, fewer than 80 matched nontumor lung samples and around 50 PBMC samples. A strong correlation was found between TCR transcript counts in tumor regions and a T cell transcriptional module score from matched bulk RNA-seq. In the raw uncorrected reads, each unique combination of TCR and UMI appeared more than ten times on average. TCR repertoire features were related to nonsynonymous mutation counts determined by whole-exome sequencing of tumor tissue. In non-small cell lung cancer, the study made a quantitative comparison of TCR alpha and beta repertoires among multiple tumor regions, matched nontumor lung and blood.

V is cut by 7 bases and J by 4 bases, and the space between the germline ends is 8 bases. CDR1 is given as ENHRY and CDR2 as SYGVKD, both from the germline V gene. The CDR3 measures 11 amino acids from cysteine to phenylalanine. CDR3 DNA is the only sequence kept; it has 33 bases, read in frame from the first base. A remark on this clonotype: What antigen it recognizes has not been identified. Base qualities are not provided; no much larger clone lies one nucleotide away. This beta chain represents an off-target read in a library built for alpha chains; its size is of limited meaning.

The library was made by 5' RACE. Instrument on record: NextSeq 500. To allow correction of PCR and sequencing errors, the TCR library protocol tagged every TCR cDNA molecule with a unique molecular identifier. From the authors' description of their analysis: TCR identification, UMI-based error correction and CDR3 extraction were performed with Decombinator tools. TCRs above a frequency of 2 per 1,000, corresponding to the top 1% of the tumor frequency distribution, were defined as expanded. Expanded tumor TCRs were classed as regional if statistically deemed absent (corrected P<0.05) from at least one tumor region, otherwise ubiquitous. Renyi diversity was computed with the R vegan package after each repertoire had been subsampled 100 times to 5,000 TCRs. CDR3 similarity networks were built from amino acid triplet string-kernel similarity, with CDR3s being connected when pairwise similarity was above 0.82. TCRdb reanalyzed the raw reads on its own, using fastp at Q25 for trimming and MiXCR for clone calling, and kept in-frame beta chains. CDR3 protein duplicates are merged, each entry listing the most common genes and DNA. Clone size and V and J calls follow TCRdb, not the original study. A total of about 5,100 distinct CDR3 sequences appear in this sample, approximately 6.6% of them only once. About 35% of the sample rests with the top ten.

Interpreted using the paper, the time point label stands for: sample taken at primary tumor resection. Samples were obtained from roughly 72 patients with early-stage, untreated non-small cell lung cancer from the lung TRACERx cohort. Whole RNA extracted from tumor and nontumor lung tissue, or from cryopreserved PBMC samples, was used for TCR sequencing without cell sorting. Only patients with enough RNA available from two or more tumor regions were chosen for TCR sequencing. Before selection, tumor and adjacent nontumor lung specimens were reviewed by a lung pathologist. Results the study describes overall, beyond this receptor: The count of ubiquitous expanded TCRs correlated with the count of ubiquitous nonsynonymous mutations, and the count of regional expanded TCRs correlated with the count of regional nonsynonymous mutations. Additional single-cell paired TCR alpha and beta sequencing was considered necessary to confirm, at a functional level, the hypothesis that regional TCRs recognize regional mutations. The number of expanded intratumoral alpha and beta TCRs correlated with the tumor nonsynonymous mutation count. TCR-seq was estimated to cover only roughly 7% of tumor T cells for alpha chains and 13% to 15% for beta chains.

The sequence came from a female donor with early-stage non-small cell lung cancer. The rearranged segments are TRBV10-3 and TRBJ2-7; TRBD2 is possibly the D segment (5 matching bases). Sequences were derived from lung tumor tissue, sampled at surgery. CDR3 protein: CAIICGYEQYF. The bases read TGTGCCATCATTTGCGGGTACGAGCAGTACTTC.